One and the same sample provided the 25 T cell receptor beta chains below, sequenced in a study of T cells in Graves' hyperthyroidism and ophthalmopathy. RNA transcripts gave rise to amplified TCR beta CDR3 regions. The HTBI set primed first-round TCR CDR3 RT-PCR. MiXCR was run by TCRdb on the multiplex PCR reads, yielding one entry per CDR3 protein. This sample has hundreds of thousands of distinct CDR3 sequences, with roughly 14% found just once. What was sequenced was blood. Receptor source: a woman in her thirties or forties with Graves' ophthalmopathy.

To note about this clonotype: A much larger clone lies one base from this, so it may be a read error. The chain combines TRBV7-3 with TRBJ2-2; 14 nucleotides agree with TRBD2. This CDR3 has 16 residues. Germline-derived CDR1 and CDR2 are SGHTA and FQGTGA. V was clipped by 2 bases and J by 4 bases; unmatched bases: 0. CDR3 sequence reads: CASSLGTSGSTGELFF. CDR3 in DNA: TGTGCCAGCAGCTTAGGGACTAGCGGGAGCACCGGGGAGCTGTTTTTT.

This clonotype was observed many times. This chain links TRBV7-2 with TRBJ2-7; TRBD2 matches at 10 bases. The CDR3 sequence is 15 residues long. The V gene end was trimmed by 4 bases and the J gene end by 1 base; junction bases not matched to a gene: 4. CDR1 and CDR2 from the germline V gene are SGHTA and FQGNSA. DNA for the CDR3: TGTGCCAGCAGCTCGAAGACTAGCGGGTCCTACGAGCAGTACTTC. Protein: CASSSKTSGSYEQYF.

This clonotype was observed at least ten times. This sequence joins TRBV11-1 and TRBJ1-1; D perhaps matches TRBD1 (6 bases). The CDR3 runs to 15 residues. The V gene's germline CDR1 is SGHAT and CDR2 FQDESV (reference sequence). Trimming shortened V by 1 base and J by 1 base, and 10 bases separated the two germline ends. The CDR3 reads CASSLEGDPNTEAFF. The CDR3, as DNA: TGTGCCAGCAGCTTAGAGGGGGACCCGAACACTGAAGCTTTCTTT.

This clonotype was picked up many times. The chain recombines TRBV12-3 or TRBV12-4 with TRBJ1-5, with D uncertain. V gave up 0 bases and J gave up 4 bases, with 7 bases separating them. The CDR3 has 14 amino acids. The CDR3 reads CASSLALINQPQHF. The CDR3 nucleotides read TGTGCCAGCAGTTTAGCACTGATAAATCAGCCCCAGCATTTT.

This clonotype has a count of ten or more. The chain joins TRBV30 to TRBJ2-5; the match to TRBD1 covers 7 bases. Germline CDR1 and CDR2: GTSNPN and SVGIG (reference sequence). This CDR3 comprises 12 residues. Trimming took 2 bases from V and 5 from J; bases not matched to a gene: 2. CDR3 nucleotides: TGTGCCTGGAGTAGGGGGCTGGAGACCCAGTACTTC. Residues: CAWSRGLETQYF. The whole variable domain, remainder taken from reference TRBV30 and TRBJ2-5, is SQTIHQWPATLVQPVGSPLSLECTVEGTSNPNLYWYRQAAGRGLQLLFYSVGIGQISSEVPQNLSASRPQDRQFILSSKKLLLSDSGFYLCAWSRGLETQYFGPGTRLLVL.

This clonotype was recorded at least ten times. This rearrangement joins TRBV6-1 to TRBJ1-3; D remains ambiguous. V lost 6 bases and J 1 base, leaving 10 bases between the germline ends. Germline V gene data show CDR1 as MNHNS and CDR2 as SASEGT. The CDR3 consists of 14 residues. The CDR3 loop reads CASRSDVSGNTIYF. The CDR3, as DNA: TGTGCCAGCAGGTCGGATGTTTCTGGAAACACCATATATTTT.

The sample holds a few counts of this clonotype. The chain has TRBV5-1 and TRBJ2-2, with TRBD1 identical over 8 bases. Germline trimming cut 4 bases from V and 1 base from J; bases unmatched to any gene: 3. The CDR3 has 15 residues. CDR1 is SGHRS and CDR2 is YFSETQ in the germline V gene. For the CDR3, the DNA is TGCGCCAGCAGCGGGGGGACAGGGAACACCGGGGAGCTGTTTTTT. It codes for CASSGGTGNTGELFF.

This clonotype was seen ten or more times. The V and J genes are TRBV12-3 or TRBV12-4 and TRBJ2-5; D call uncertain. Trimming took 3 bases from V and 1 from J, leaving 9 bases between them. The CDR3 sequence is 14 residues long. This chain's CDR3 is CASSFVAVQETQYF. The DNA of the CDR3 is TGTGCCAGCAGTTTCGTCGCGGTCCAAGAGACCCAGTACTTC.

This clonotype appeared many times. This chain links TRBV5-1 with TRBJ1-1; the match to TRBD1 covers 10 bases. Germline V gene data show CDR1 as SGHRS and CDR2 as YFSETQ. The CDR3 spans 15 residues. Unmatched junction bases numbered 10, after V lost 0 bases and J lost 11 bases. DNA for the CDR3: TGCGCCAGCAGCTTGGATGGACAGGGGGTGTCGTTGGCTTTCTTT. Translated: CASSLDGQGVSLAFF.

This clonotype appeared many times. V gene TRBV12-5 combines with J gene TRBJ2-2, with 9 bases identical to TRBD1. CDR1 and CDR2 (germline): LGHNT, FRNRAP. This CDR3 region has 16 residues. With 5 bases clipped from V and 5 bases from J, the junction kept 9 bases outside the gene matches. The CDR3 protein is CASGNIQGALTGELFF. In nucleotides, the CDR3 is TGTGCTAGTGGTAACATACAGGGGGCGCTTACCGGGGAGCTGTTTTTT.

This clonotype was found many times. The V gene is TRBV7-2, the J gene TRBJ2-7; 9 bases are a match to TRBD2. Trimming took 2 bases from V and 3 from J; bases not matched to a gene: 5. The CDR3 covers 15 residues. Germline V gene sequence: CDR1 SGHTA, CDR2 FQGNSA. CDR3 sequence reads: CASSLRLAVDYEQYF. As DNA, the CDR3 is TGTGCCAGCAGCTTACGACTAGCGGTTGACTACGAGCAGTACTTC.

The V call is TRBV6-2 or TRBV6-3, the J call TRBJ1-1; D is unclear. The V and J ends lost 6 bases and 1 base respectively, with 12 bases between them. From germline, CDR1 is MNHEY and CDR2 SVGEGT. The CDR3 is made up of 14 amino acids. The CDR3 nucleotides read TGTGCCAGCAGACGTCCGGGCGGGAACACTGAAGCTTTCTTT. Translating it yields CASRRPGGNTEAFF.

This chain links TRBV5-1 with TRBJ1-1, with D tentatively TRBD1 (6 bases). This CDR3 is 15 amino acids long. The V end was cut by 5 bases, the J end by 4 bases, with 18 bases between. Germline V lookup: CDR1 SGHRS, CDR2 YFSETQ. The CDR3 coding sequence is TGCGCCAGCAGTCGAGGGGGGGGAGAGGGCACTGAAGCTTTCTTT. This gives the protein CASSRGGGEGTEAFF.

This clonotype was seen at least ten times. The V call is TRBV6-5, the J call TRBJ2-7, with 9 bases that match TRBD2. The CDR3 is 18 amino acids. CDR1 and CDR2 from the germline V gene are MNHEY and SVGAGI. V lost 0 bases to trimming and J lost 5 bases; unmatched junction nucleotides: 14. The CDR3 protein is CASSYSSGGRAVRDEQYF. CDR3 nucleotides: TGTGCCAGCAGTTACTCGAGTGGCGGGAGGGCCGTTCGGGACGAGCAGTACTTC.

This clonotype was detected once. The V gene is TRBV12-3 or TRBV12-4, the J gene TRBJ2-7; D not resolved. Trimming stripped 4 bases from V and 3 bases from J, with 10 bases between. The length of the CDR3 is 13 residues. The CDR3 loop is CASSYSVHYEQYF. The DNA of the CDR3 is TGTGCCAGCAGTTACTCCGTCCACTACGAGCAGTACTTC.

This clonotype was seen ten or more times. This chain joins TRBV28 and TRBJ2-7, with TRBD1 matching over 8 bases. V lost 7 bases to trimming and J lost 6 bases; unmatched junction nucleotides: 5. The germline gives CDR1 MDHEN, CDR2 SYDVKM. This CDR3 has 12 residues. The CDR3 DNA sequence: TGTGCCAGCATAAGAACAGGGGGCGAGCAGTACTTC. Protein sequence: CASIRTGGEQYF.

This clonotype showed up many times. The CDR3 DNA is TGTGCCAGCAGTCAAGTCAGGGCATCAAATGGCTACACCTTC. Residues: CASSQVRASNGYTF. The chain links TRBV12-3 or TRBV12-4 to TRBJ1-2; a possible D gene is TRBD1 (5 bases). The CDR3 runs to 14 residues. V dropped 5 bases and J dropped 6 bases, with 16 bases sitting between them.

This clonotype was seen ten or more times. The rearrangement links TRBV12-3 or TRBV12-4 to TRBJ1-1; no reliable D call. Trimming cost V 3 bases and J 5 bases, with 4 bases left between them. The CDR3 contains 11 residues. The DNA of the CDR3 is TGTGCCAGCAGTTTCGGGACTGAAGCTTTCTTT. Translating gives CASSFGTEAFF.

Comments on this clonotype: A much bigger clone sits one base away, suggesting this may be a read error. This rearrangement joins TRBV10-3 to TRBJ1-1; a possible D gene is TRBD1 (6 bases). The CDR3 covers 13 residues. V lost 11 bases, J lost 4 bases, and 17 bases lay in between. Germline CDR1 is ENHRY and CDR2 is SYGVKD. For the CDR3, the DNA is TGTGCCTCCTACCGAGGGGGGCCCACTGAAGCTTTCTTT. Its protein product is CASYRGGPTEAFF.

The sample holds many counts of this clonotype. One end of the junction does not line up with germline, which may come from a read error. The chain recombines TRBV2 with TRBJ2-5; 9 bases align to TRBD2. The CDR3 has 14 residues. Germline values: CDR1 SNHLY, CDR2 FYNNEI. The CDR3 DNA is TGTGCCAGTTCCCAACTAGCGGGCCAAGCGACCCAGTACTTC. This codes for CASSQLAGQATQYF.

In this sample, this clonotype turned up many times. The rearrangement joins TRBV15 to TRBJ2-7; the D is unclear. CDR1 and CDR2 from the germline V gene are LNHNV and YYDKDF (reference sequence). The germline V and J ends were trimmed by 4 bases and 3 bases, with 10 bases remaining between them. The CDR3 consists of 13 residues. CDR3 in amino acids: CATSMAGNYEQYF. The CDR3 nucleotides read TGTGCCACCAGCATGGCCGGTAACTACGAGCAGTACTTC.

This clonotype was detected ten times or more. V usage is TRBV12-3 or TRBV12-4 and J usage is TRBJ1-1, with D maybe TRBD1 (6 bases). The CDR3 covers 15 residues. V was cut by 7 bases and J by 5 bases, with 20 bases left in between. The CDR3: CASTTRIGGGTEAFF. CDR3 bases: TGTGCCAGCACCACCCGAATCGGGGGCGGGACTGAAGCTTTCTTT.

The chain is built from TRBV14 and TRBJ2-7; D is unclear. Trimming removed 1 base from V and 2 bases from J, with 12 bases in between. The germline gives CDR1 SGHDN, CDR2 FVKESK. There are 15 residues in the CDR3. CDR3 DNA: TGTGCCAGCAGCCAAGTCCCCGCAGCTGCCTACGAGCAGTACTTC. It translates to CASSQVPAAAYEQYF.

In this sample, this clonotype turned up many times. The rearrangement uses TRBV12-3 or TRBV12-4 and TRBJ1-5, with D possibly being TRBD1 (5 bases). The CDR3 loop spans 15 amino acids. V lost 3 bases and J 2 bases, leaving 11 bases between the germline ends. The CDR3 reads CASSFGGVGNQPQHF. Written as DNA, the CDR3 is TGTGCCAGCAGTTTCGGGGGGGTCGGCAATCAGCCCCAGCATTTT.

This clonotype was detected ten times or more. This rearrangement joins TRBV28 to TRBJ2-3; D ambiguous. Germline CDR1 is MDHEN and CDR2 is SYDVKM. Trimming shortened V by 2 bases and J by 1 base, and 10 bases separated the two germline ends. There are 15 residues in the CDR3. The CDR3: CASSLGYSGTDTQYF. The DNA of the CDR3 is TGTGCCAGCAGTTTAGGTTATTCGGGCACAGATACGCAGTATTTT.